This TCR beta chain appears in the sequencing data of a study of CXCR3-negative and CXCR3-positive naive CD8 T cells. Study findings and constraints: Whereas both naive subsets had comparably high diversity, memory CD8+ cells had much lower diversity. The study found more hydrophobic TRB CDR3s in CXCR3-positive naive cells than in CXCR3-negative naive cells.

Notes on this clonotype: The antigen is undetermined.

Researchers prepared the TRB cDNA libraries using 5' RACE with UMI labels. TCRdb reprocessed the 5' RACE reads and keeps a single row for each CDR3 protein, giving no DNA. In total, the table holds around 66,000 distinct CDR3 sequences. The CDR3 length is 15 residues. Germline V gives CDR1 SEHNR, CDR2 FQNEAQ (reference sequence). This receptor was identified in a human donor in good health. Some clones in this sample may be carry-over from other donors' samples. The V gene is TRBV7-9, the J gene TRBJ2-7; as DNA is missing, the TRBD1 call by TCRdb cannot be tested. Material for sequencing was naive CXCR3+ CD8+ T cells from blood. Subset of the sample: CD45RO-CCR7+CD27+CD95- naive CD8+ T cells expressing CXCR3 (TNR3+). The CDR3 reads CASSPWEQGVYEQYF. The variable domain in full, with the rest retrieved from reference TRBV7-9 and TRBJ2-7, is DTGVSQNPRHKITKRGQNVTFRCDPISEHNRLYWYRQTLGQGPEFLTYFQNEAQLEKSRLLSDRFSAERPKGSFSTLEIQRTEQGDSAMYLCASSPWEQGVYEQYFGPGTRLTVT.